The T cell receptor beta chain under discussion was sequenced for a study of early T cells in non-severe SARS-CoV-2 infection. Overall study: The input, bulk RNA from unsorted whole blood, was sequenced, and chains were unpaired.

Unique molecular identifiers were attached to individual cDNA molecules. Via MiXCR, TCRdb re-called the 5' RACE reads, giving one row per CDR3 protein. The sample has about 110,000 distinct CDR3 sequences, roughly an eighth seen once. This clonotype was detected ten times or more. The V and J ends lost 2 bases and 7 bases, in that order; junction bases with no gene match: 9. Germline CDR1 and CDR2: MGHRA and YSYEKL. The CDR3 is made up of 15 amino acids. Sequencing was done on a sample of whole blood. The V call is TRBV4-1, the J call TRBJ2-7, with TRBD1 matching 9 bases. This clonotype originated in an adult who was a healthcare worker with PCR-confirmed SARS-CoV-2 infection or an uninfected control (not recorded which). This CDR3 reads CASSQPRTGAGEQYF. Here the CDR3 DNA reads TGCGCCAGCAGCCAACCCCGGACAGGGGCTGGGGAGCAGTACTTC.